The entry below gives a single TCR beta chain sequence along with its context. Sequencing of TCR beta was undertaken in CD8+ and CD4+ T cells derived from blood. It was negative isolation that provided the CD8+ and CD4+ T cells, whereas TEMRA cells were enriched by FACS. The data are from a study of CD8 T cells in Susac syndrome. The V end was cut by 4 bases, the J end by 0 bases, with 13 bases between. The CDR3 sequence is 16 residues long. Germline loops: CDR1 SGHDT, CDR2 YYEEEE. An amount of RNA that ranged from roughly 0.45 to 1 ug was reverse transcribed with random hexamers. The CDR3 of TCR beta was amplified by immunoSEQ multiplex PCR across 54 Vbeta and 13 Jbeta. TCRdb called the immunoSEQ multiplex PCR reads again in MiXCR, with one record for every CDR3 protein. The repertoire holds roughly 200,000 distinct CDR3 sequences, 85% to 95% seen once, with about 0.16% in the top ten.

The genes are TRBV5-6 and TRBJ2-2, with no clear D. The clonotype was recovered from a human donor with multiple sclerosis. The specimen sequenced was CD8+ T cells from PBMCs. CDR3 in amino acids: CASSPGPPSNTGELFF. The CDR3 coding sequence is TGTGCCAGCAGCCCGGGTCCACCCTCGAACACCGGGGAGCTGTTTTTT.